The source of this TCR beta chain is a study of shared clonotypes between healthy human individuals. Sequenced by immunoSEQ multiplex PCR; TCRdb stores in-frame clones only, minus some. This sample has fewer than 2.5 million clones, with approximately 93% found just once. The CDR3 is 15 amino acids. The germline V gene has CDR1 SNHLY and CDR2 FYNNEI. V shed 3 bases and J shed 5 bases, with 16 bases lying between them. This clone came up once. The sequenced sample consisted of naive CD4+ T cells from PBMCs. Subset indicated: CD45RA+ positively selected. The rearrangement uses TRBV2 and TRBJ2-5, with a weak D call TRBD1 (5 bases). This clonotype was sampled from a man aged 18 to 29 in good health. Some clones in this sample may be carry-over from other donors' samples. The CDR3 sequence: CASSDRGSLGETQYF. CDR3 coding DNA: TGTGCCAGCAGTGATAGGGGCAGCCTTGGGGAGACCCAGTACTTC. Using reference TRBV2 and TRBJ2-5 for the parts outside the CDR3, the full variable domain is EPEVTQTPSHQVTQMGQEVILRCVPISNHLYFYWYRQILGQKVEFLVSFYNNEISEKSEIFDDQFSVERPDGSNFTLKIRSTKLEDSAMYFCASSDRGSLGETQYFGPGTRLLVL.